The clone carrying this T cell receptor (beta chain) came up a few times. The sample comes from a study of blood T cell repertoires in COVID-19. Only in-frame clones appear in the TCRdb table, and some are missing; sequencing was by immunoSEQ multiplex PCR. The sample contains about 360,000 clones, 87% of which appear only once. Trimming took off 11 bases at V and 1 base at J, with 8 bases between the two ends. The CDR3 loop spans 11 amino acids. The germline V gene encodes CDR1 LNHDA and CDR2 SQIVND (reference sequence). Specimen: PBMCs or T cells enriched from blood (not recorded which). The rearrangement joins TRBV19 to TRBJ1-1, with D uncertain. The sequence derives from a man aged 25-45 years who had recovered from COVID-19. The CDR3 DNA follows: TGTGCCGTCCGGGGGAACACTGAAGCTTTCTTT. This sequence encodes CAVRGNTEAFF.